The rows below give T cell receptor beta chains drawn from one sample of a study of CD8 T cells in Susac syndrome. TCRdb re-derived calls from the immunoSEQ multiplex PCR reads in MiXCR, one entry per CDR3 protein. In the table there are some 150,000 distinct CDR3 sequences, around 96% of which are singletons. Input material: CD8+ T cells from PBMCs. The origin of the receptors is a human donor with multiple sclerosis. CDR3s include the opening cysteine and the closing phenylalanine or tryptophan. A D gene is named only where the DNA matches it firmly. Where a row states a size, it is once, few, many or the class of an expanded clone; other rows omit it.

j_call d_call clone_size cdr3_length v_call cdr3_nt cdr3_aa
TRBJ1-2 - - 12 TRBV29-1 TGCAGCGTTGATTTAGGGGGGCTTGGCTACACCTTC CSVDLGGLGYTF
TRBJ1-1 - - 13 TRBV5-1 TGCGCCAGCAGCTTGGGAAGACACGTTAAAGCTTTCTTT CASSLGRHVKAFF
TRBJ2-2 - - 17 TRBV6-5 TGTGCCAGCAGTTATTTCTTAGGGGGGAGTCAGGCCGGGGAGCTGTTTTTT CASSYFLGGSQAGELFF
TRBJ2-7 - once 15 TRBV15 TGTGCCACCAGCAGAGGGTCTGCAGCGTACTACGAGCAGTACTTC CATSRGSAAYYEQYF
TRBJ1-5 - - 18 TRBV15 TGTGCCACCAGCAACCCCCGTGGGGGGGGCTTCAGCAATCAGCCCCAGCATTTT CATSNPRGGGFSNQPQHF
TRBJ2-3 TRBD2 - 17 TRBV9 TGTGCCAGCAGCGTAACTCTAGCGGGGGGTAGCACAGATACGCAGTATTTT CASSVTLAGGSTDTQYF
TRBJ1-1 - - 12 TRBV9 TGTGCCAGCAAAGGGGAAGGAACTGAAGCTTTCTTT CASKGEGTEAFF
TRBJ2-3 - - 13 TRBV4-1 TGCGCCAGCAGCTTCCGACTAGCAGATACGCAGTATTTT CASSFRLADTQYF
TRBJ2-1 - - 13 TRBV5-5 TGTGCCAGCAGCTTGGTTGTGGGGGATGAGCAGTTCTTC CASSLVVGDEQFF
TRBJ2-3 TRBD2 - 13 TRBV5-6 TGTGCCGCTAGCGGGGGGAGCACAGATACGCAGTATTTT CAASGGSTDTQYF
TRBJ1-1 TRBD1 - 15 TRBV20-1 TGCAGTGCTAGAGATAGGCAGGGGGAAAACACTGAAGCTTTCTTT CSARDRQGENTEAFF
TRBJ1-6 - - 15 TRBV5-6 TGTGCCAGCAGCACCGGAGGGCAGGGAGATTCACCCCTCCACTTT CASSTGGQGDSPLHF
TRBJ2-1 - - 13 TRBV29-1 TGCAGCACCACAACCAAGTGGGGTACTGGGCAGTTCTTC CSTTTKWGTGQFF
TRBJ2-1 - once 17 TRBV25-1 TGTGCCAGCAGTGAAGGGAATCGGGACAACTCCTACAATGAGCAGTTCTTC CASSEGNRDNSYNEQFF
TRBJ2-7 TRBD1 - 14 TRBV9 TGTGCCAGCAGCGCCGGGGACAGCGGCTACGAGCAGTACTTC CASSAGDSGYEQYF
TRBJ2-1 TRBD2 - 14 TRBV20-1 TGCAGTGCTCCCGGGACTAGATATTACAATGAGCAGTTCTTC CSAPGTRYYNEQFF
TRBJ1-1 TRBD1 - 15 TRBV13 TGTGCCAGCAGCTTAGGCCCGAGACAGGGGACTGAAGCTTTCTTT CASSLGPRQGTEAFF
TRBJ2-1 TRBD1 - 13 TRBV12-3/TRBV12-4 TGTGCCAGCAGTTCGGGACAGCGCAATGAGCAGTTCTTC CASSSGQRNEQFF
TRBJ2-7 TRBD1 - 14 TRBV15 TGTGCCACCAGCAGGGCTGGACAGGGTGACGAGCAGTACTTC CATSRAGQGDEQYF
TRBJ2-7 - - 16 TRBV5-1 TGCGCCAGCAGCTTGGACGTGGGGGCCCGCTCCTACGAGCAGTACTTC CASSLDVGARSYEQYF
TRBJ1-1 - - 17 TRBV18 TGTGCCAGCTCACTTACTACTTCGGACGGGGAGAACACTGAAGCTTTCTTT CASSLTTSDGENTEAFF
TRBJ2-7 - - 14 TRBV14 TGTGCCAGCAGCCAAGGGCAGGGCTATTACGAGCAGTACTTC CASSQGQGYYEQYF
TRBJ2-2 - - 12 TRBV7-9 TGTGCCAGCAGCTTAGAAGGCCGGGAGCTGTTTTTT CASSLEGRELFF
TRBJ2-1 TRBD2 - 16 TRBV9 TGTGCCAGCAGCGGGCCCCCGGGGGGGGCTGCCAATGAGCAGTTCTTC CASSGPPGGAANEQFF
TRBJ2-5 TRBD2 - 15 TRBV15 TGTGCCACCAGCAGAGATGGGGTCGGGGGGGAGACCCAGTACTTC CATSRDGVGGETQYF
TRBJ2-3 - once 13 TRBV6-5 TGTGCCACAGGGATTAGCGGCACAGATACGCAGTATTTT CATGISGTDTQYF
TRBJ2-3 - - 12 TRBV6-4 TGTGCCAGCAGCAGGCCGGGGGATACGCAGTATTTT CASSRPGDTQYF
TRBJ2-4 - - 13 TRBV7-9 TGTGCCAGCAGCTTAGGGTCCCAGGAAGGTCCAAGATTC CASSLGSQEGPRF
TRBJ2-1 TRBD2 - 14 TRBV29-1 TGCAGCGGCCGGCTAGCTGCGGGGGGAAATGAGCAGTTCTTC CSGRLAAGGNEQFF
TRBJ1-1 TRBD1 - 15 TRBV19 TGTGCCAGTAGTCCCCGGACAGGGGCCTACACTGAAGCTTTCTTT CASSPRTGAYTEAFF
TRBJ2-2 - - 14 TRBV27 TGTGCCAGCAGTCTCCCCCGTGGCACCGGGGAGCTGTTTTTT CASSLPRGTGELFF
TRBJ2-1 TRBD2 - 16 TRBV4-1 TGCGCCAGCAGCCAAGTAACGGGGGGGTCCTACAATGAGCAGTTCTTC CASSQVTGGSYNEQFF
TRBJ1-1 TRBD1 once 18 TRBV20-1 TGCAGTGCTAGAGGCTGGACAGGGGGCGGTTGGCAGGGCACTGAAGCTTTCTTT CSARGWTGGGWQGTEAFF
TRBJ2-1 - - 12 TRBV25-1 TGTGCCAGCAGTGAAGGACCGAATAAGCAGTTCTTC CASSEGPNKQFF
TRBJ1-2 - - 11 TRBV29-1 TGCAGCGTTGAAGGACGGACTGGCTACACCTTC CSVEGRTGYTF
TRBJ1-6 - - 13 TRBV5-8 TGTGCCAGCAGCTCTCCAGGGTATTCACCCCTCCACTTT CASSSPGYSPLHF
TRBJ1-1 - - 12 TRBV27 TGTGCCAGCTCGAACCCGAACAGAGAAGCTTTCTTT CASSNPNREAFF
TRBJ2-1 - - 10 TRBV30 TGTGCCTGGAGTGTAGATGAGCAGTTCTTC CAWSVDEQFF
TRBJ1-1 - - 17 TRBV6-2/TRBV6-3 TGTGCCAGCAGTTACTCGAGTAGGACAGCTGTGAACACTGAAGCTTTCTTT CASSYSSRTAVNTEAFF
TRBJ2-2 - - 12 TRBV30 TGTGCCTGGACCCAAGCTGTCGGGGAGCTGTTTTTT CAWTQAVGELFF
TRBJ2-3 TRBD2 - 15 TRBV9 TGTGCCAGCAGCGCACTAGCGGGGGGTACAGATACGCAGTATTTT CASSALAGGTDTQYF
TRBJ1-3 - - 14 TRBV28 TGTGCCAGCAGACCGCCCGGCACTGGAAACACCATATATTTT CASRPPGTGNTIYF
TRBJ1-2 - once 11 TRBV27 TGTGCCACCTCGGGCAGCTATGGCTACACCTTC CATSGSYGYTF
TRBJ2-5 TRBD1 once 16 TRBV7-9 TGTGCCAGCAGCGGGGGACAGGGGCAACTCCAAGAGACCCAGTACTTC CASSGGQGQLQETQYF
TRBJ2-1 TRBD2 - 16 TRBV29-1 TGCAGCGTTGTGGGTAGCGGGGGCCTACGCTACAATGAGCAGTTCTTC CSVVGSGGLRYNEQFF
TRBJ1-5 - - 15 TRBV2 TGTGCCAGCAGCGCCTGGACAGCCAAAAATCAGCCCCAGCATTTT CASSAWTAKNQPQHF
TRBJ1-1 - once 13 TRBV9 TGTGCCAGCAGCGTGGGACCGGACACTGAAGCTTTCTTT CASSVGPDTEAFF
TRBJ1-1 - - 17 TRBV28 TGTGCCAGCAGTTTAAGCAGGGACCATTTCGGGAACACTGAAGCTTTCTTT CASSLSRDHFGNTEAFF
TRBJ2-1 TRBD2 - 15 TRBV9 TGTGCCAGCTCGACTAGCGGGGACCTCTACAATGAGCAGTTCTTC CASSTSGDLYNEQFF
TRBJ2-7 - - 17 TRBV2 TGTGCCAGCAGCACCGGGAAGGACCTACTGCTCTCCTACGAGCAGTACTTC CASSTGKDLLLSYEQYF
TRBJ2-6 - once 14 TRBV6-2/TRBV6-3 TGTGCCAGCAGTTACTCGGGTGGGGCCAACGTCCTGACTTTC CASSYSGGANVLTF
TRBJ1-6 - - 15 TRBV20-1 TGCAGTGCTAGAGCAAGAGACAGACTTAATTCACCCCTCCACTTT CSARARDRLNSPLHF
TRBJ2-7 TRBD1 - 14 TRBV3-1 TGTGCCAGCAGCGCAGGACAGGGGGACTACGAGCAGTACTTC CASSAGQGDYEQYF
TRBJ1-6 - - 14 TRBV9 TGTGCCAGCAGCGGACAGAAAATGAATTCACCCCTCCACTTT CASSGQKMNSPLHF
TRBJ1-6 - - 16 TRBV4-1 TGCGCCAGCAGCCCAACCGACGGAGGGGGTAATTCACCCCTCCACTTT CASSPTDGGGNSPLHF
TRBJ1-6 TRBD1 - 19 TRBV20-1 TGCAGTGCTAGAGAACCCCCGGACAGGGCCGTCAGACTCCGCTCACCCCTCCACTTT CSAREPPDRAVRLRSPLHF
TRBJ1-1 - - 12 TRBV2 TGTGCCAGCAGGGGGTCAAACACTGAAGCTTTCTTT CASRGSNTEAFF
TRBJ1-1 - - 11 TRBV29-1 TGCAGCGTGGGACAGAACACTGAAGCTTTCTTT CSVGQNTEAFF
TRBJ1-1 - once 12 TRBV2 TGTGCCAGCATCCGTGGGAACACTGAAGCTTTCTTT CASIRGNTEAFF